The 25 T cell receptor beta chains reported below all come from one sample, sequenced in a study of T cell changes during pregnancy in multiple sclerosis. The method was immunoSEQ multiplex PCR; TCRdb's version includes in-frame clones alone and lacks a portion of them. The sample shows some 38,000 clones, under 95% of them seen only once. The sample in question was CD4+ T cells from peripheral blood mononuclear cells, obtained in the second trimester of pregnancy. The receptor source for this set is a female donor in good health, enrolled as a control in a pregnancy study.

The V gene is TRBV6-5, the J gene TRBJ2-6; D not certain. Germline lookup yields CDR1 MNHEY and CDR2 SVGAGI. The V end was cut by 7 bases, the J end by 2 bases, with 6 bases between. The CDR3 consists of 13 residues. This CDR3 is CASNRAGANVLTF. CDR3 nucleotide sequence: TGTGCCAGCAATCGGGCTGGGGCCAACGTCCTGACTTTC.

The J gene is TRBJ2-7, the V gene TRBV28; TRBD2 aligns across 7 bases. J gave up 0 bases and V 3 bases, and 8 bases lay outside the gene matches. This CDR3 has 16 residues. Germline CDR1 and CDR2: MDHEN and SYDVKM. The CDR3 loop reads CASSFRLAATSYEQYF. As DNA, the CDR3 is TGTGCCAGCAGTTTTCGTCTAGCGGCTACCTCCTACGAGCAGTACTTC.

The table lists this clone with a count of one. V gene TRBV12-5 combines with J gene TRBJ2-1; the D gene is possibly TRBD2 (6 bases). Germline values: CDR1 LGHNT, CDR2 FRNRAP. This CDR3 comprises 15 residues. The V end lost 1 base, the J end lost 7 bases, and 14 bases lay between the germline ends. The CDR3 protein is CASGLGGTEANEQFF. Written as DNA, the CDR3 is TGTGCTAGTGGTTTGGGCGGGACGGAGGCGAATGAGCAGTTCTTC.

The chain employs TRBV5-6 and TRBJ2-1; TRBD1 matches 12 bases. The CDR3 contains 18 residues. The germline gives CDR1 SGHDT, CDR2 YYEEEE. Trimming cost V 2 bases and J 6 bases; bases outside gene matches: 12. The CDR3 reads CASSLDRDRGRRGNEQFF. CDR3 nucleotide sequence: TGTGCCAGCAGCTTAGACCGGGACAGGGGGCGCCGGGGCAATGAGCAGTTCTTC.

This chain connects TRBV4-1 to TRBJ1-5; tentatively, D is TRBD1 (5 bases). Germline assignment: CDR1 MGHRA and CDR2 YSYEKL. The CDR3 totals 14 residues. The V gene lost 0 bases and the J gene lost 9 bases, with 12 bases spanning the gap. The CDR3 reads CASSQDGRGWPQHF. In DNA form, the CDR3 reads TGCGCCAGCAGCCAAGATGGGCGGGGGTGGCCCCAGCATTTT.

CDR3 region: CASSVNRDTEAFF. The CDR3 DNA reads TGTGCCAGCAGCGTGAACAGGGACACTGAAGCTTTCTTT. The gene calls are TRBV7-9 and TRBJ1-1; a weak D match, TRBD1 (6 bases). V lost 5 bases and J 3 bases, leaving 10 bases between the germline ends. The V gene's germline CDR1 is SEHNR and CDR2 FQNEAQ (reference sequence). The CDR3 loop spans 13 amino acids.

The V gene is TRBV6-5, the J gene TRBJ1-1; 7 bases map to TRBD1. The germline V gene encodes CDR1 MNHEY and CDR2 SVGAGI. J gave up 5 bases and V 6 bases, and 9 bases lay outside the gene matches. The CDR3 sequence is 14 residues long. DNA for the CDR3: TGTGCCAGCAGGGAGACAGGGTGGAAGACTGAAGCTTTCTTT. It is translated as CASRETGWKTEAFF.

The chain couples TRBV18 to TRBJ2-7; 11 bases fit TRBD1. The ends lost 1 base at V and 6 bases at J; junction bases unmatched: 2. There are 14 residues in the CDR3. Germline values: CDR1 KGHSH, CDR2 LQKENI. In DNA, the CDR3 is TGTGCCAGCTCACCACTCGGGACAGGGGGCGAGCAGTACTTC. It is translated as CASSPLGTGGEQYF.

The chain combines TRBV28 with TRBJ2-2; 9 nucleotides line up with TRBD1. Germline V gene sequence: CDR1 MDHEN, CDR2 SYDVKM. The junction had 7 bases not matched to a gene; V was cut back by 3 bases and J by 8 bases. The CDR3 totals 15 residues. The CDR3 loop is CASSFRQGGLGELFF. The CDR3 DNA sequence: TGTGCCAGCAGTTTCAGACAGGGGGGCTTAGGGGAGCTGTTTTTT.

The V and J genes are TRBV11-1 and TRBJ2-4; unclear D gene. Trimming took 5 bases from V and 0 from J, leaving 17 bases between them. The CDR3 sequence is 17 residues long. Looked up from germline, CDR1 is SGHAT and CDR2 is FQDESV (reference sequence). The CDR3 sequence is CASSLLTTHLAKNIQYF. The CDR3 DNA reads TGTGCCAGCAGCCTCCTGACAACACATCTAGCCAAAAACATTCAGTACTTC.

The V gene is TRBV5-1, the J gene TRBJ2-1; 10 bases align to TRBD1. CDR1 SGHRS and CDR2 YFSETQ come from the germline V gene. V was pared by 4 bases and J by 9 bases, with 7 bases of the junction left unmatched. This CDR3 comprises 14 residues. This CDR3 is CASSIPGQGSEQFF. CDR3 in DNA: TGCGCCAGCAGCATCCCGGGACAGGGGAGTGAGCAGTTCTTC.

The chain combines TRBV4-2 with TRBJ1-1; perhaps TRBD1 as D (6 bases). This CDR3 spans 14 amino acids. The V gene's germline CDR1 is LGHNA and CDR2 YNFKEQ. Deletions cut 4 bases from V and 3 bases from J, with 12 bases between. This chain's CDR3 is CASSPLGGDTEAFF. The CDR3 nucleotides read TGTGCCAGCAGCCCATTAGGGGGGGACACTGAAGCTTTCTTT.

This chain connects TRBV6-6 to TRBJ2-7; D unresolved. Germline-derived CDR1 and CDR2 are MNHNY and SVGAGI (reference sequence). There are 13 residues in the CDR3. V was cut by 0 bases and J by 2 bases, with 5 bases left in between. The CDR3 region has the DNA TGTGCCAGCAGTTACTCGACAACCTACGAGCAGTACTTC. It encodes CASSYSTTYEQYF.

The chain has TRBV9 and TRBJ2-3; 9 bases agree with TRBD2. V was clipped by 4 bases and J by 6 bases; unmatched bases: 6. This CDR3 has 14 residues. CDR1 is SGDLS and CDR2 is YYNGEE in the germline V gene. The DNA of the CDR3 is TGTGCCAGCAGCCTGGGACTAGCAGCGGATACGCAGTATTTT. As protein: CASSLGLAADTQYF.

The chain joins TRBV6-1 to TRBJ2-2, with TRBD1 identical over 7 bases. V shed 4 bases and J 1 base; nucleotides not matched to a gene: 9. The germline V gene encodes CDR1 MNHNS and CDR2 SASEGT. This CDR3 comprises 17 residues. CDR3 DNA: TGTGCCAGCAGTGCCCTGGGACAGCTCAAGAACACCGGGGAGCTGTTTTTT. Translation: CASSALGQLKNTGELFF.

The chain is built from TRBV7-2 and TRBJ1-4, with D possibly being TRBD1 (5 bases). V was shortened by 1 base and J by 5 bases, with 20 bases between the two germline ends. This CDR3 contains 18 residues. Germline CDR1 and CDR2: SGHTA and FQGNSA. As DNA, the CDR3 is TGTGCCAGCAGCTTAGAGGGGCGTACCGTCAGGAGAAATGAAAAACTGTTTTTT. This encodes CASSLEGRTVRRNEKLFF.

The chain links TRBV7-9 to TRBJ1-2, with D tentatively TRBD1 (6 bases). This CDR3 is built from 14 residues. The V and J ends lost 2 bases and 8 bases respectively, with 15 bases between them. Per germline, CDR1 SEHNR and CDR2 FQNEAQ (reference sequence). The CDR3 loop reads CASSLTGSSWGYTF. The CDR3, as DNA: TGTGCCAGCAGCTTAACAGGGAGTAGCTGGGGCTACACCTTC.

This clone was observed a few times. This sequence joins TRBV2 and TRBJ1-4; TRBD1 aligns across 11 bases. This CDR3 is 15 amino acids long. V dropped 10 bases and J dropped 8; count of bases not matched to a gene: 12. Germline V gene sequence: CDR1 SNHLY, CDR2 FYNNEI. The CDR3 bases are TGTGCCACCTCCGGGACAGGGGGAAAGGGGGAAAAACTGTTTTTT. Translation: CATSGTGGKGEKLFF.

The chain uses TRBV28 and TRBJ2-3; tentatively, D is TRBD1 (6 bases). The V gene's germline CDR1 is MDHEN and CDR2 SYDVKM. The CDR3 spans 14 residues. Trimming cost V 7 bases and J 0 bases, with 11 bases left between them. CDR3 residues: CASTGTPSTDTQYF. CDR3 in DNA: TGTGCCAGCACGGGGACACCGAGCACAGATACGCAGTATTTT.

The V and J genes are TRBV27 and TRBJ2-1, with D perhaps matching TRBD2 (6 bases). The CDR3 extends over 15 amino acids. Trimming pared 3 bases from V and 4 bases from J, leaving 13 bases between. Per germline, CDR1 MNHEY and CDR2 SMNVEV (reference sequence). DNA for the CDR3: TGTGCCAGCAGTTTTCGCGGGGATGTTTACAATGAGCAGTTCTTC. Encoded protein: CASSFRGDVYNEQFF.

This clone was observed a single time. The rearrangement joins TRBV7-2 to TRBJ1-1, with unresolved D. The germline V gene encodes CDR1 SGHTA and CDR2 FQGNSA. Between the trimmed V and J ends, which lost 5 bases and 4 bases, there was a span of 17 bases. The CDR3 has 15 residues. In DNA, the CDR3 is TGTGCCAGCAGCCCCCCACTGGGCCCAAGCACTGAAGCTTTCTTT. Amino acids: CASSPPLGPSTEAFF. Together with reference TRBV7-2 and TRBJ1-1, the CDR3 gives the full variable domain: GAGVSQSPSNKVTEKGKDVELRCDPISGHTALYWYRQSLGQGLEFLIYFQGNSAPDKSGLPSDRFSAERTGGSVSTLTIQRTQQEDSAVYLCASSPPLGPSTEAFFGQGTRLTVV.

The chain employs TRBV10-3 and TRBJ2-5, with 7 bases matching TRBD2. With V trimmed by 3 bases and J by 2 bases, 9 bases remained unmatched. CDR3 length: 16 amino acids. Germline CDR1 is ENHRY and CDR2 is SYGVKD. CDR3 nucleotide sequence: TGTGCCATCAGTGATGGGTCAGCGGGGAGGCAAGAGACCCAGTACTTC. Amino acids: CAISDGSAGRQETQYF.

The rearrangement uses TRBV7-6 and TRBJ1-1; 7 positions agree with TRBD1. V was pared by 4 bases and J by 1 base, with 6 bases of the junction left unmatched. CDR3 length equals 15 residues. Germline CDR1 SGHVS, CDR2 FNYEAQ. CDR3 coding DNA: TGTGCCAGCAGCTCCCGACAGGGAGGGAACACTGAAGCTTTCTTT. Translation: CASSSRQGGNTEAFF.

This chain links TRBV5-1 with TRBJ2-5; 7 bases map to TRBD1. The CDR3 spans 13 residues. Germline trimming cut 5 bases from V and 4 bases from J; bases unmatched to any gene: 5. The germline gives CDR1 SGHRS, CDR2 YFSETQ. CDR3: CASSSTGRETQYF. CDR3 DNA sequence: TGCGCCAGCAGTTCGACAGGGCGAGAGACCCAGTACTTC.

The chain couples TRBV6-1 to TRBJ2-3, with 14 bases lining up with TRBD2. This CDR3 has 15 amino acids. Germline V lookup: CDR1 MNHNS, CDR2 SASEGT. V gave up 6 bases and J gave up 4 bases; unmatched junction bases: 3. The CDR3 here is CASRGLAGVSDTQYF. CDR3 DNA sequence: TGTGCCAGCAGGGGACTAGCGGGGGTTTCAGATACGCAGTATTTT.